Below, 15 T cell receptor beta chains from the same sample are listed, as sequenced in a study of T cell changes during pregnancy in multiple sclerosis. Assay used: immunoSEQ multiplex PCR; TCRdb lists only in-frame clones, some missing. The table has approximately 93,000 clones, 85% to 95% seen once; the top ten hold roughly 2%. The sample was peripheral blood, taken in the first trimester of pregnancy. These receptors came from a female donor in good health, enrolled as a control in a pregnancy study.

J is TRBJ2-5 and V is TRBV7-2; TRBD2 matches at 9 bases. From germline, CDR1 is SGHTA and CDR2 FQGNSA. CDR3 size: 15 residues. The junction had 4 bases not matched to a gene; V was cut back by 0 bases and J by 5 bases. The CDR3 DNA sequence: TGTGCCAGCAGCTTAGCAGCGGCGGGGGGGGAGACCCAGTACTTC. This codes for CASSLAAAGGETQYF.

The V call is TRBV5-1, the J call TRBJ2-7; a weak D match, TRBD1 (5 bases). Looked up from germline, CDR1 is SGHRS and CDR2 is YFSETQ. Trimming left V 5 bases short and J 6 bases short, with 12 bases between. This CDR3 has 12 residues. CDR3 protein: CASRLTQGEQYF. Here the CDR3 DNA reads TGCGCCAGCAGACTAACTCAGGGCGAGCAGTACTTC.

This chain joins TRBV5-5 and TRBJ2-5; the D is unclear. The CDR3 covers 12 residues. In germline, CDR1 is SGHKS, CDR2 YYEKEE (reference sequence). Trimming left V 4 bases short and J 0 bases short, with 4 bases between. The CDR3 spells CASSPYQETQYF. Here the CDR3 DNA reads TGTGCCAGCAGCCCCTACCAAGAGACCCAGTACTTC.

This clone was seen just once. The rearrangement joins TRBV5-1 to TRBJ1-2; D is possibly TRBD1 (6 bases). This CDR3 has 14 amino acids. Germline CDR1 is SGHRS and CDR2 is YFSETQ. The V and J ends lost 3 bases and 6 bases respectively, with 15 bases between them. CDR3 loop: CASSSTGYGDGYTF. DNA for the CDR3: TGCGCCAGCAGCTCAACAGGGTATGGGGATGGCTACACCTTC.

The rearrangement uses TRBV7-3 and TRBJ2-1; 10 bases map to TRBD2. The CDR3 is made up of 16 amino acids. The trim removed 5 bases at V and 7 bases at J, leaving 11 bases unmatched. Germline-derived CDR1 and CDR2 are SGHTA and FQGTGA. The CDR3 sequence is CASSLQRGGFSNEQFF. The DNA of the CDR3 is TGTGCCAGCAGCCTACAGCGGGGGGGCTTCTCTAATGAGCAGTTCTTC.

The V and J genes are TRBV7-2 and TRBJ2-7, with a tentative D call TRBD1 (5 bases). The CDR3 extends over 12 amino acids. The V gene's germline CDR1 is SGHTA and CDR2 FQGNSA. Trimming removed 5 bases at V and 5 bases at J, with 10 bases between. The CDR3 bases are TGTGCCAGCAGCCCAGTCAGGGACGAGCAGTACTTC. Encoded protein: CASSPVRDEQYF. Full variable domain (missing parts from reference TRBV7-2 and TRBJ2-7): GAGVSQSPSNKVTEKGKDVELRCDPISGHTALYWYRQSLGQGLEFLIYFQGNSAPDKSGLPSDRFSAERTGGSVSTLTIQRTQQEDSAVYLCASSPVRDEQYFGPGTRLTVT.

V and J are TRBV19 and TRBJ1-4; 8 bases are a match to TRBD1. The CDR3 consists of 15 residues. Germline CDR1 LNHDA, CDR2 SQIVND (reference sequence). Losses at the gene ends were 4 bases for V and 6 bases for J; bases not matched to a gene: 7. The chain's CDR3 is CASSTGTGLHEKLFF. DNA for the CDR3: TGTGCCAGTAGTACCGGGACAGGCTTGCATGAAAAACTGTTTTTT.

The chain links TRBV7-2 to TRBJ1-3, with 9 nucleotides matching TRBD1. There are 17 residues in the CDR3. CDR1 and CDR2 (germline): SGHTA, FQGNSA. V was pared by 8 bases and J by 4 bases, with 15 bases of the junction left unmatched. This CDR3 reads CASSKSGTGIWGNTIYF. CDR3 nucleotides: TGTGCCAGCTCTAAATCTGGGACAGGGATTTGGGGAAACACCATATATTTT.

The rearrangement joins TRBV7-2 to TRBJ2-2; weak D call: TRBD1 (6 bases). V lost 4 bases to trimming and J lost 0 bases, with 6 bases between them. The CDR3 is made up of 14 amino acids. Germline CDR1 is SGHTA and CDR2 is FQGNSA. In DNA, the CDR3 is TGTGCCAGCAGCTACAGGGCGAACACCGGGGAGCTGTTTTTT. It yields the protein CASSYRANTGELFF.

The chain couples TRBV19 to TRBJ1-5; 7 nucleotides line up with TRBD1. V gave up 8 bases and J gave up 0 bases; unmatched junction bases: 4. CDR3 length: 14 amino acids. The V gene's germline CDR1 is LNHDA and CDR2 SQIVND (reference sequence). In DNA, the CDR3 is TGTGCCAGTGAACAGGGGTATAGCAATCAGCCCCAGCATTTT. It encodes CASEQGYSNQPQHF.

The gene calls are TRBV4-3 and TRBJ1-4; D ambiguous. Per germline, CDR1 LGHNA and CDR2 YSLEER. The CDR3 runs to 18 residues. Trimming pared 0 bases from V and 1 base from J, leaving 15 bases between. As DNA, the CDR3 is TGCGCCAGCAGCCAAGAGGGGTGGCGAGCGGTAACTAATGAAAAACTGTTTTTT. It specifies CASSQEGWRAVTNEKLFF.

The rearrangement uses TRBV4-1 and TRBJ1-2; D gene uncertain. Trimming left V 0 bases short and J 4 bases short, with 15 bases between. In germline, CDR1 is MGHRA, CDR2 YSYEKL. The CDR3 spans 16 residues. CDR3 sequence (DNA): TGCGCCAGCAGCCAAGAGGGAGCCTCAGTGCTCTATGGCTACACCTTC. This encodes CASSQEGASVLYGYTF.

V and J are TRBV4-3 and TRBJ2-1, with 8 bases identical to TRBD2. CDR3 size: 16 residues. J was trimmed by 10 bases and V by 2 bases; bases with no gene match: 13. In germline, CDR1 is LGHNA, CDR2 YSLEER. This chain's CDR3 is CASSQRGLGALGEQFF. CDR3 nucleotides: TGCGCCAGCAGCCAAAGGGGACTAGGGGCTTTGGGCGAGCAGTTCTTC.

The sample holds one count of this clone. The chain is built from TRBV19 and TRBJ2-2; 10 positions agree with TRBD1. Germline V gene sequence: CDR1 LNHDA, CDR2 SQIVND (reference sequence). CDR3 length: 15 residues. V dropped 1 base and J dropped 6; count of bases not matched to a gene: 2. In DNA, the CDR3 is TGTGCCAGTAGTATAGTTGGACAGGGGGCCGGGGAGCTGTTTTTT. Amino acids: CASSIVGQGAGELFF.

The genes are TRBV27 and TRBJ2-5; maybe TRBD2 (5 bases). Germline CDR1 is MNHEY and CDR2 is SMNVEV (reference sequence). Trimming removed 7 bases from V and 5 bases from J, with 17 bases in between. CDR3 length: 14 residues. The CDR3 region is CASKRTVNVETQYF. The DNA for the CDR3 is TGTGCCAGCAAAAGGACTGTAAACGTGGAGACCCAGTACTTC.